These T cell receptor beta chains were read from a single sample in a study of PD-L1 blockade in urothelial cancer. The repertoire was sequenced with immunoSEQ multiplex PCR; TCRdb's copy has only in-frame clones and lacks some. The repertoire holds 95,000 to 100,000 clones, 80% to 90% seen once, with about 2% in the top ten. The sample consisted of PBMCs, taken around atezolizumab (anti-PD-L1) treatment. These receptors all come from a man in his 60s with urothelial cancer. CDR3s leave out the opening cysteine and the closing phenylalanine or tryptophan.

v_call cdr3_aa
TRBV19 ASSIIPGGTQY
TRBV30 AWTQGNSPLH
TRBV25-1 ASSGSGGPDTQY
TRBV19 ASRIRGGHEQY
TRBV21-1 ASSPGDFRETQY
TRBV5-4 ASSILAGGGED
TRBV19 ASSFSTGGGNQPQH
TRBV27 ASSNGLAGIRTGELF
TRBV18 ASSRAGTGGHEQY
TRBV29-1 SALGGPSYNEQF
TRBV6-5 ASHHENPNSREQY
TRBV19 AAAGTIWTEQF
TRBV5-6 ASSKTGQGYGYT
TRBV19 ASTPPISLGNTIY
TRBV7-2 ASSLESSGGPWNEQF
TRBV18 ASSDEASGSYEQF
TRBV7-2 ASSLLGLPGSNQPQH
TRBV6-5 ASSYNGRKETQY
TRBV13 ASSPTADNTEAF
TRBV7-3 ASSPGRLAGPGGELF
TRBV28 ASSLFAGRAEQY
TRBV4-1 ASSLGLAGGTGELF
TRBV15 ATSRRAGYGYT
TRBV10-3 AIREGQENQPQH
TRBV5-6 ASSLRQGVNTGELF